This is a list of T cell receptor beta chains from one sample in a study of Ad26.COV2.S vaccination and SARS-CoV-2 variants. Sequenced by immunoSEQ multiplex PCR; TCRdb stores in-frame clones only, minus some. This sample yields a few hundred thousand clones, of which approximately 90% are seen a single time; 3.6% belongs to the top ten. Specimen: peripheral blood, collected in a trial of Ad26.COV2.S vaccine versus placebo. These TCRs come from a person between 18 and 60 years old who received the Ad26.COV2.S COVID-19 vaccine or a placebo. Each CDR3 is given with its conserved first and last residue. D genes are given only for firm matches. Size values are once, few and many counts, or a class for expanded clones, and some rows have none.

TRBV7-9	NA	NA	TRBJ2-5	TGTGCCAACAGCTTAGGCGCGAAGACCCAGTACTTC	CANSLGAKTQYF
TRBV7-9	NA	NA	TRBJ2-3	TGTGCCAGCAGCTTGTCGGGGAGCACAGATACGCAGTATTTT	CASSLSGSTDTQYF
TRBV30	NA	NA	TRBJ1-2	TGTGCCTGGAGGGGCCAGGGGACGGGCGGCTACACCTTC	CAWRGQGTGGYTF
TRBV30	NA	NA	TRBJ2-1	TGTGCCTGGAGCAGGGGTGGCGGGGGCTACAATGAGCAGTTCTTC	CAWSRGGGGYNEQFF
TRBV7-9	NA	TRBD2	TRBJ2-3	TGTGCCAGCAGCTTAGGGGCTAGCGGGGATACGCAGTATTTT	CASSLGASGDTQYF
TRBV30	NA	TRBD2	TRBJ2-7	TGTGCCTGGAGTGGGGGGGGAATAACCTACGAGCAGTACTTC	CAWSGGGITYEQYF
TRBV7-9	NA	NA	TRBJ2-2	TGTGCCAGCAGCTTAATGAGGACCGGGGAGCTGTTTTTT	CASSLMRTGELFF
TRBV7-6	few	NA	TRBJ2-2	TGTGCCAGCAGCTTCAGAACGAACACCGGGGAGCTGTTTTTT	CASSFRTNTGELFF
TRBV6-1	NA	TRBD1	TRBJ1-3	TGTGCCAGCAGTGAAGTACCGCAGGGGGCAGGTGGAAACACCATATATTTT	CASSEVPQGAGGNTIYF
TRBV5-3	once	NA	TRBJ1-4	TGTGCCAGAAGCCCGCGTTGGGGTAGCAGGGCTTGGGGCGAAAAACTGTTTTTT	CARSPRWGSRAWGEKLFF
TRBV2	NA	NA	TRBJ1-5	TGTGCCAGCAGTGATAGGATAGGGAATCAGCCCCAGCATTTT	CASSDRIGNQPQHF
TRBV9	NA	NA	TRBJ1-3	TGTGCCAGCAGCGCAGCCGGCTCTGGAAACACCATATATTTT	CASSAAGSGNTIYF
TRBV3-1/TRBV3-2	NA	NA	TRBJ1-4	TGTGCCAGCAGCCAACAGCATAGTAATGAAAAACTGTTTTTT	CASSQQHSNEKLFF
TRBV12-5	NA	TRBD1	TRBJ1-3	TGTGCTAGTGGACGCAGGGGGCCCGGAAACACCATATATTTT	CASGRRGPGNTIYF
TRBV19	NA	NA	TRBJ1-5	TGTGCCAGTAGTACCCTCGAGATGGGAGGTTATAGCAATCAGCCCCAGCATTTT	CASSTLEMGGYSNQPQHF
TRBV6-5	once	NA	TRBJ2-6	TGTGCCGGGGCGGGGTACAACACTGGAGCCAACGTCCTGACTTTC	CAGAGYNTGANVLTF
TRBV6-1	once	NA	TRBJ2-3	TGTGCCAGCAGTGACGACAGACACACAGATACGCAGTATTTT	CASSDDRHTDTQYF
TRBV6-4	NA	NA	TRBJ2-2	TGTGCCAGCAGCCCGACAAACACCGGGGAGCTGTTTTTT	CASSPTNTGELFF
TRBV11-2	NA	NA	TRBJ2-1	TGTGCCAGCAGCTCTGGAGGGAATGAGCAGTTCTTC	CASSSGGNEQFF
TRBV16	once	NA	TRBJ2-2	TGTGCCAGCAGCCCGTCCCCCGCGGAGCTGTTTTTT	CASSPSPAELFF
TRBV11-3	few	NA	TRBJ2-1	TGTGCCAGCAGCTTAGACCGACTAGGGAGCTCCTACAATGAGCAGTTCTTC	CASSLDRLGSSYNEQFF
TRBV27	NA	NA	TRBJ1-1	TGTGCCAGCAGCGCTGGACAGAACACTGAAGCTTTCTTT	CASSAGQNTEAFF
TRBV6-6	NA	NA	TRBJ1-1	TGTGCCAGCAGTTATTCGAACCCGGGACGGAACACTGAAGCTTTCTTT	CASSYSNPGRNTEAFF
TRBV9	NA	TRBD2	TRBJ2-3	TGTGCCAGCAGCGCCGGAAGCGGGGGCCTCCTGCATACGCAGTATTTT	CASSAGSGGLLHTQYF
TRBV6-2/TRBV6-3	once	NA	TRBJ1-6	TGTGCCAGCAGCCCCCTGCTCGGGCAACTTAATTCACCCCTCCACTTT	CASSPLLGQLNSPLHF
TRBV7-8	NA	NA	TRBJ1-2	TGTGCCAGCAGCTTAGTGGAGACAGATGGCTACACCTTC	CASSLVETDGYTF
TRBV6-4	NA	NA	TRBJ2-2	TGTGCCAGCAGTGACGGGGCAGGGAACACCGGGGAGCTGTTTTTT	CASSDGAGNTGELFF
TRBV4-2	NA	NA	TRBJ1-2	TGTGCCAGCAGCCAACCTGGAGCGGGGGAGTATGGCTACACCTTC	CASSQPGAGEYGYTF
TRBV24-1	NA	NA	TRBJ2-7	TGTGCCACCAGTGATAACTACGAGCAGTACTTC	CATSDNYEQYF
TRBV28	NA	NA	TRBJ1-2	TGTGCCAGCAGTTTAGGGAGCTATGGCTACACCTTC	CASSLGSYGYTF
TRBV5-6	NA	TRBD2	TRBJ2-5	TGTGCCAGCAGCCACCACGGGGGGGAACGAGAGACCCAGTACTTC	CASSHHGGERETQYF
TRBV6-5	NA	TRBD2	TRBJ2-1	TGTGCCAGCGGGCCTCTAGCGGGGGGTAACAATGAGCAGTTCTTC	CASGPLAGGNNEQFF
TRBV5-8	NA	NA	TRBJ1-1	TGTGCCAGCAGCTTTAGGGAAGCTTTCTTT	CASSFREAFF
TRBV19	NA	TRBD2	TRBJ2-5	TGTGCCAGTAGTCCTCGAGCGGGGCCGGAGACCCAGTACTTC	CASSPRAGPETQYF
TRBV11-2	NA	NA	TRBJ1-1	TGTGCCAGCAGCTTAGATCGGGGTTTGGGGGCTTTCTTT	CASSLDRGLGAFF
TRBV3-1/TRBV3-2	NA	NA	TRBJ2-7	TGTGCCAGCAGCCTTAAGGGGGGGCCAAGCTCCTACGAGCAGTACTTC	CASSLKGGPSSYEQYF
TRBV24-1	once	NA	TRBJ2-1	TGTGCCACCAGTGATTTGGGACAGCTGGGGAATGAGCAGTTCTTC	CATSDLGQLGNEQFF
TRBV7-3	NA	NA	TRBJ2-7	TGTGCCAGCAGCGCCTCTATTGCTGGCGAGCAGTACTTC	CASSASIAGEQYF
TRBV5-1	NA	TRBD1	TRBJ1-4	TGCGCCAGTAAGGACAGGGCCGAAAAACTGTTTTTT	CASKDRAEKLFF
TRBV19	NA	NA	TRBJ1-3	TGTGCCAGTAGTATAAAGGAAGGTGGAAACACCATATATTTT	CASSIKEGGNTIYF
TRBV6-5	once	NA	TRBJ1-2	TGTGCCAGCAGTAAACCGGGGCCTTATGGCTACACCTTC	CASSKPGPYGYTF
TRBV21-1	NA	NA	TRBJ2-1	TGTGCCAGCAGCAAGGCGGGGGGGCACAATGAGCAGTTCTTC	CASSKAGGHNEQFF
TRBV19	NA	TRBD1	TRBJ2-1	TGTGCCAGTAGCATCTATGGCCGGGACAGGGATCGCAATGAGCAGTTCTTC	CASSIYGRDRDRNEQFF
TRBV7-2	NA	TRBD2	TRBJ2-1	TGTGCCAGCACCCCGGGACTAGGGTTTGTCAATGAGCAGTTCTTC	CASTPGLGFVNEQFF
TRBV25-1	NA	TRBD1	TRBJ1-2	TGTGCCAGCAGTGGACAGGGGCGAGGCTACACCTTC	CASSGQGRGYTF
TRBV6-5	NA	TRBD1	TRBJ1-2	TGTGCCAGCAGTAACGACAGGGGGAGCTACACCTTC	CASSNDRGSYTF
TRBV19	NA	NA	TRBJ2-7	TGTGCCAGTAGTGCCCAGGAGGGCTCCTACGAGCAGTACTTC	CASSAQEGSYEQYF
TRBV28	NA	NA	TRBJ2-5	TGTGCCAGCAGTCGAAGTCTGACGCCCAGTGCGGAGACCCAGTACTTC	CASSRSLTPSAETQYF
TRBV13	NA	TRBD1	TRBJ2-7	TGTGCCAGCAGCTTTGGTTGGACAGGGGGCCCGAGCTCCTACGAGCAGTACTTC	CASSFGWTGGPSSYEQYF
TRBV4-1	NA	NA	TRBJ1-6	TGCGCCAGCAGCCAAGATGCGAGTTGGCGCTCCTATAATTCACCCCTCCACTTT	CASSQDASWRSYNSPLHF
TRBV4-3	NA	NA	TRBJ1-5	TGCGCCAGCAGCCAAGATTTGTGGGGTGACCAGCCCCAGCATTTT	CASSQDLWGDQPQHF
TRBV30	NA	NA	TRBJ1-3	TGTGCCTGGAGTGCAGGTGCCTTAGGAAACACCATATATTTT	CAWSAGALGNTIYF
TRBV4-3	NA	NA	TRBJ2-5	TGCGCCAGCAGCCCCTCAGGGCAGGTCGGGGAGACCCAGTACTTC	CASSPSGQVGETQYF
TRBV7-2	once	TRBD2	TRBJ2-3	TGTGCCAGCAGCTTAGATTCGGGGGGGCATTTCCCAGATACGCAGTATTTT	CASSLDSGGHFPDTQYF
TRBV28	NA	TRBD1	TRBJ1-1	TGTGCCAGCAGGCAGGGGGCGTTCGGTGAAGCTTTCTTT	CASRQGAFGEAFF
TRBV24-1	NA	NA	TRBJ2-5	TGTGCCACCAGTGATTCTCCAGGGGAAATGGAGACCCAGTACTTC	CATSDSPGEMETQYF
TRBV4-2	NA	NA	TRBJ2-3	TGTGCCAGCAGCCAAGCCGGACAAGTCACAGATACGCAGTATTTT	CASSQAGQVTDTQYF
TRBV5-1	NA	TRBD1	TRBJ2-1	TGCGCCAGCAGCTTGGGGAATGCGGGACAGGGAGGAAATGAGCAGTTCTTC	CASSLGNAGQGGNEQFF
TRBV9	NA	TRBD2	TRBJ2-5	TGTGCCAGCAGCGTAGGTGCCGCTAGCGGGGTGGAGACCCAGTACTTC	CASSVGAASGVETQYF
TRBV5-1	few	NA	TRBJ2-2	TGCGCCAGCAGCTTGGCCGGGACTCTGAACACCGGGGAGCTGTTTTTT	CASSLAGTLNTGELFF